Described below is a single TCR beta chain sequence and its context. There are many counts of this clonotype. Its binding antigen is unknown. No qualities accompany the bases; no much larger clone lies one base away. Deletion took 2 bases off V and 3 bases off J, with a span of 7 bases between the germline ends. The CDR1 and CDR2 encoded by the germline V gene are KGHDR and SFDVKD. From the cysteine up to the phenylalanine, the CDR3 has a length of 13 residues. CDR3 DNA only is kept here, 39 bases in frame from base 1. Ficoll-Paque density gradient centrifugation was used to isolate PBMCs. The data originate from a study of T-cell memory formation after mild COVID-19 (dated by TCRdb to the early 2020s). Context from the whole study: TCR sequence clusters from the two donors were largely donor specific. In two donors, T-cell clones that expanded and contracted after mild COVID-19 were tracked by sequencing TCRalpha and TCRbeta repertoires over time. The cohort comprised two young, previously healthy adult volunteers, one female and one male. Results the study describes overall, beyond this receptor: From day 15 to 85, contracting clones showed balanced CD4/CD8 phenotypes, whereas a second wave of clones that expanded from day 15 to 37 leaned towards CD4+. Only a couple of mild cases were covered by the study, and larger cohorts that include severe cases with pre-infection samples were considered necessary. Contracting CD4+ clones appeared mostly in the CM and EM memory subsets, whereas CD8+ clones were enriched in EMRA. The detection of some responding clones in pre-infection memory suggests that pre-existing cross-reactive memory T cells joined the SARS-CoV-2 response. SARS-CoV-2 specificity was not confirmed for the second-wave clones peaking on day 37.

Instrument on record: Illumina NovaSeq 6000. TCRalpha and TCRbeta cDNA libraries were constructed by 5'RACE with constant-segment primers, with sample barcodes and unique molecular identifiers being introduced. RNA was extracted from every sample with Trizol reagent. The libraries were amplified in two PCR steps, and the second step added a second sample barcode and Illumina TruSeq adapters. The libraries were sequenced on an Illumina NovaSeq using 2 x 150 bp paired-end reads. The study's own analysis went as follows. With migec v1.2.7, reads were demultiplexed and then collapsed into UMI-guided consensus sequences. Using mixcr v2.1.11, UMI consensuses were aligned to TRA and TRB V and J templates and then assembled into clonotypes. Clonotypes were classified as expanded or contracted when called significant by both edgeR and NoisET, with noise models trained on biological replicates. For edgeR calls, the cutoffs were a false discovery rate-adjusted p below 0.01 and a log2 fold-change threshold of 1. PCA with hierarchical clustering of max-normalized trajectories of the 1000 most abundant clonotypes was used as exploratory dynamics analysis. The CD4 or CD8 phenotype of responding clones was assigned using the separately sequenced CD4+ and CD8+ repertoires. The public reads were reanalyzed by TCRdb: fastp trimming at Q25, MiXCR alignment, in-frame beta chains only. Each record represents a unique CDR3 protein, reported with the most common genes and DNA among its rows. TCRdb's processing, not the study's, gives the V and J calls here. Within this sample are over 25,000 distinct CDR3 sequences, with 20% to 25% of them counted one time only. Clones ranked in the top ten supply more than 1.5% of the sample.

The specimen was PBMCs or a T cell subset sorted from them (not recorded which). This receptor was identified in an adult who had mild COVID-19 (a few samples of this study predate the infection). The sample titles of this study are shuffled in the database, so cell type and time point are left out. The chain is encoded by TRBV24-1 joined to TRBJ2-7, with no reliable assignment of the D segment. The CDR3 loop reads CATSDSPSYEQYF. In nucleotide form, the sequence is TGTGCCACCAGTGATTCGCCCAGCTACGAGCAGTACTTC.